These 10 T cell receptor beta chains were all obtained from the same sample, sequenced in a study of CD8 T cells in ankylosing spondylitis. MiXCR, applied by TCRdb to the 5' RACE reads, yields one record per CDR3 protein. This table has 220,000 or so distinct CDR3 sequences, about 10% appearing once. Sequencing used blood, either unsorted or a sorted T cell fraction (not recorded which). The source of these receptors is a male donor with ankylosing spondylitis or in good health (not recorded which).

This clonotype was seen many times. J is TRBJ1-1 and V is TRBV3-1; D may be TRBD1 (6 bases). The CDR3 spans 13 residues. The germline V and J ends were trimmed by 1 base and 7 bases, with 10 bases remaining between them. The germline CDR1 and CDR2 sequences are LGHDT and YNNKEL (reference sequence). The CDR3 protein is CASSQGRGGEAFF. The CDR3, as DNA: TGTGCCAGCAGCCAAGGGAGAGGGGGTGAAGCTTTCTTT.

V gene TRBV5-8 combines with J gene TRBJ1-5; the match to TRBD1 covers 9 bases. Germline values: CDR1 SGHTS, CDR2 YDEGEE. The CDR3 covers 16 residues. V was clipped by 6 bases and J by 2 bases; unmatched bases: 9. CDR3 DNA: TGTGCCAGCATACCAACAGGGGGCTTCGGCAATCAGCCCCAGCATTTT. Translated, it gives CASIPTGGFGNQPQHF. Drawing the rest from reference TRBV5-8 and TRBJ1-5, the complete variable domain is EAGVTQSPTHLIKTRGQQATLRCSPISGHTSVYWYQQALGLGLQFLLWYDEGEERNRGNFPPRFSGRQFPNYSSELNVNALELEDSALYLCASIPTGGFGNQPQHFGDGTRLSIL.

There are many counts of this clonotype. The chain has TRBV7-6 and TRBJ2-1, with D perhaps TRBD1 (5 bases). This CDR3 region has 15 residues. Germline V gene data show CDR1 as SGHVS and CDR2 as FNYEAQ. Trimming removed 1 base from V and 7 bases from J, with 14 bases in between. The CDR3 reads CASSLGLGADNEQFF. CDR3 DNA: TGTGCCAGCAGCTTAGGGTTAGGGGCCGATAATGAGCAGTTCTTC.

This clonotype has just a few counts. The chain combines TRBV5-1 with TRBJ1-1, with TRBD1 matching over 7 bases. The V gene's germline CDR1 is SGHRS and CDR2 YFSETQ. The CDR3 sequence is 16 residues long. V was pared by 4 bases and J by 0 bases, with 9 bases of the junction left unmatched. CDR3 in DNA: TGCGCCAGCAGCCCAACAGGGGCCCGCATGAACACTGAAGCTTTCTTT. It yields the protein CASSPTGARMNTEAFF.

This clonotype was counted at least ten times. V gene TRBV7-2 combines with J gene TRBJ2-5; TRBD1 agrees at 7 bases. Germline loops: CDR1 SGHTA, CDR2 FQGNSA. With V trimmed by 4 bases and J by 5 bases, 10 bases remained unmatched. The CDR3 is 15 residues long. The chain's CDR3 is CASSSLRQGPETQYF. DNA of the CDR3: TGTGCCAGCAGCTCATTGCGACAGGGTCCGGAGACCCAGTACTTC.

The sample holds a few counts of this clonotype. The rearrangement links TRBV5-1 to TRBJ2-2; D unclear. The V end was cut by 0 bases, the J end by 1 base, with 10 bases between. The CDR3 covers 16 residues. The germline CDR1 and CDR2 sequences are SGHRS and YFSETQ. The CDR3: CASSLGITMNTGELFF. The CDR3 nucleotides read TGCGCCAGCAGCTTGGGGATCACGATGAACACCGGGGAGCTGTTTTTT.

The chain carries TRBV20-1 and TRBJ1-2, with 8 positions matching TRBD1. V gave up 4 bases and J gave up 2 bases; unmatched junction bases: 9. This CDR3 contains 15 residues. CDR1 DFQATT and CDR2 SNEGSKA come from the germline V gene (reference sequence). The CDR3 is CSAKWTGQVNYGYTF. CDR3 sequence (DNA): TGCAGTGCTAAGTGGACGGGACAGGTGAACTATGGCTACACCTTC.

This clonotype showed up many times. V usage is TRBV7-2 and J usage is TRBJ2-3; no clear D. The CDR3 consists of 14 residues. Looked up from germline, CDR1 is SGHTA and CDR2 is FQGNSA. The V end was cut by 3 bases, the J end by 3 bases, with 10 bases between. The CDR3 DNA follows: TGTGCCAGCAGCTTTATTAGTACGACAGATACGCAGTATTTT. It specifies CASSFISTTDTQYF.

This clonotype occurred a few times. This chain's CDR3 is CASSENSPAGGEQFF. Here the CDR3 DNA reads TGCGCCAGCAGCGAAAACTCGCCGGCGGGGGGTGAGCAGTTCTTC. This chain links TRBV5-1 with TRBJ2-1; 8 bases align to TRBD2. J lost 9 bases, V lost 4 bases, and 12 bases had no gene match. The CDR3 extends over 15 amino acids. Looked up from germline, CDR1 is SGHRS and CDR2 is YFSETQ.

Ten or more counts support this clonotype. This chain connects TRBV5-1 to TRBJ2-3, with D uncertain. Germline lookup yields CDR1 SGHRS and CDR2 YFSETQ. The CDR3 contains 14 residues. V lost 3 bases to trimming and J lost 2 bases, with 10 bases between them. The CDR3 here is CASSSANPTDTQYF. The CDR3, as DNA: TGCGCCAGCAGCTCGGCAAACCCCACAGATACGCAGTATTTT.